This T cell receptor beta chain was recovered during a study of T cell responses to AZD1222 COVID-19 vaccine. Study-level results: Of spike-specific TCRs, nearly half reportedly target regions left unmutated in variants. Spike as a whole was targeted by vaccine-associated CD4 TCRs, dominant at 160-218 and 743-854. A mostly white British donor set with more females was recruited, and clonal diversity was possibly underestimated.

Clones were read by immunoSEQ multiplex PCR, and TCRdb kept only the in-frame ones, dropping some. The repertoire holds 150,000 or so clones, with around 90% as singletons. A remark on this clone: Its antigen is not known.

This CDR3 has 15 residues. CDR1 is MNHEY, CDR2 SVGAGI, per germline. With 0 bases clipped from V and 1 base from J, the junction kept 0 bases outside the gene matches. The source material was peripheral blood, sampled on day 0 of AZD1222 vaccination. The receptor was isolated from an adult in good health. This chain joins TRBV6-5 and TRBJ2-7, with 10 bases that match TRBD2. The CDR3 region has the DNA TGTGCCAGCAGTTACTCACTAGCGGGGTCCTACGAGCAGTACTTC. Protein product: CASSYSLAGSYEQYF.